The 21 T cell receptor beta chains in this list originate from one sample, sequenced in a study of blood T cell repertoires in COVID-19. Clones were read by immunoSEQ multiplex PCR, and TCRdb kept only the in-frame ones, dropping some. Here the sample spans 150,000 to 200,000 clones, approximately 90% being singletons. Source material: peripheral blood. These receptors came from a man aged 55-75 years with active or convalescent COVID-19.

CDR3 in DNA: TGCGCCAGCAGCTTAGACACGAACACTGAAGCTTTCTTT. Translation: CASSLDTNTEAFF. The chain is built from TRBV5-1 and TRBJ1-1, with no clear D. V shed 2 bases and J shed 1 base, with 6 bases lying between them. This CDR3 has 13 residues. The germline CDR1 and CDR2 sequences are SGHRS and YFSETQ.

The CDR3 DNA is TGTGCTAGTGGTCCGGAGGGGAAGGGGAGCAATCAGCCCCAGCATTTT. It encodes CASGPEGKGSNQPQHF. The rearrangement uses TRBV12-5 and TRBJ1-5; tentatively, D is TRBD1 (5 bases). This CDR3 comprises 16 residues. CDR1 and CDR2 from the germline V gene are LGHNT and FRNRAP. V lost 5 bases, J lost 1 base, and 15 bases lay in between.

The chain has TRBV10-2 and TRBJ1-3, with D perhaps matching TRBD1 (6 bases). Trimming left V 3 bases short and J 4 bases short, with 13 bases between. CDR1 and CDR2 from the germline V gene are WSHSY and SAAADI. CDR3 length: 15 residues. CDR3: CASSDHRAKGNTIYF. The DNA of the CDR3 is TGCGCCAGCAGTGATCACAGGGCAAAAGGAAACACCATATATTTT.

V is TRBV19 and J is TRBJ2-3, with a possible D match to TRBD2 (6 bases). Trimming stripped 3 bases from V and 3 bases from J, with 10 bases between. The CDR3 has 14 residues. CDR1 and CDR2 (germline): LNHDA, SQIVND (reference sequence). The CDR3 loop is CASSMIRGTDTQYF. In DNA, the CDR3 is TGTGCCAGTAGTATGATCCGGGGGACAGATACGCAGTATTTT.

V gene TRBV29-1 combines with J gene TRBJ1-2; TRBD1 might be the D (5 bases). Germline V lookup: CDR1 SQVTM, CDR2 ANQGSEA. The germline V and J ends were trimmed by 4 bases and 3 bases, with 9 bases remaining between them. CDR3 size: 12 residues. The CDR3: CSVGRGYYGYTF. In DNA, the CDR3 is TGCAGCGTTGGAAGGGGATACTATGGCTACACCTTC.

The CDR3 bases are TGTGCCAGCAGCCCCCAGGGGAGGAACACTGAAGCTTTCTTT. Protein: CASSPQGRNTEAFF. The rearrangement joins TRBV7-2 to TRBJ1-1, with D tentatively TRBD1 (6 bases). The CDR3 has 14 residues. Germline V gene sequence: CDR1 SGHTA, CDR2 FQGNSA. With 5 bases removed from V and 1 base from J, the gap between germline ends came to 11 bases. The whole variable domain, remainder taken from reference TRBV7-2 and TRBJ1-1, is GAGVSQSPSNKVTEKGKDVELRCDPISGHTALYWYRQSLGQGLEFLIYFQGNSAPDKSGLPSDRFSAERTGGSVSTLTIQRTQQEDSAVYLCASSPQGRNTEAFFGQGTRLTVV.

The J gene is TRBJ1-2, the V gene TRBV6-1, with 8 bases fitting TRBD1. The germline gives CDR1 MNHNS, CDR2 SASEGT. Unmatched junction bases numbered 7, after V lost 4 bases and J lost 0 bases. The CDR3 loop spans 16 amino acids. The CDR3 DNA sequence: TGTGCCAGCAGTGGATCATCGACAGGGGCTAACTATGGCTACACCTTC. It specifies CASSGSSTGANYGYTF.

The chain links TRBV19 to TRBJ1-5; 7 bases map to TRBD1. CDR1 and CDR2 (germline): LNHDA, SQIVND (reference sequence). With V trimmed by 6 bases and J by 2 bases, 4 bases remained unmatched. This CDR3 is built from 14 residues. The CDR3 nucleotides read TGTGCCAGTAGAAAGGGGGCTGGCAATCAGCCCCAGCATTTT. Its translation is CASRKGAGNQPQHF.

The chain has TRBV6-6 and TRBJ1-2; D remains ambiguous. The V end lost 0 bases, the J end lost 4 bases, and 12 bases lay between the germline ends. Germline lookup yields CDR1 MNHNY and CDR2 SVGAGI (reference sequence). This CDR3 has 15 residues. This CDR3 is CASSYSEADGYGYTF. CDR3 nucleotide sequence: TGTGCCAGCAGTTACTCAGAAGCGGATGGCTATGGCTACACCTTC.

The chain recombines TRBV19 with TRBJ1-6; TRBD1 agrees at 7 bases. This CDR3 is built from 14 residues. Germline V gives CDR1 LNHDA, CDR2 SQIVND (reference sequence). J lost 8 bases, V lost 10 bases, and 11 bases had no gene match. CDR3: CATDNRGIDSPLHF. The CDR3 region has the DNA TGTGCCACCGACAACAGGGGAATCGATTCACCCCTCCACTTT.

The genes are TRBV4-2 and TRBJ2-5, with a possible D match to TRBD2 (5 bases). CDR1 and CDR2 from the germline V gene are LGHNA and YNFKEQ. With 0 bases removed from V and 5 bases from J, the gap between germline ends came to 22 bases. This CDR3 is 18 amino acids long. The CDR3 loop is CASSQDGEVKGYGETQYF. The DNA of the CDR3 is TGTGCCAGCAGCCAAGACGGGGAAGTAAAGGGATACGGGGAGACCCAGTACTTC.

The rearrangement uses TRBV7-9 and TRBJ2-3, with D possibly being TRBD2 (6 bases). CDR3 length: 16 amino acids. Germline V lookup: CDR1 SEHNR, CDR2 FQNEAQ (reference sequence). With 1 base removed from V and 2 bases from J, the gap between germline ends came to 13 bases. The CDR3 protein is CASSLGGGFSTDTQYF. CDR3 in DNA: TGTGCCAGCAGCTTAGGAGGAGGGTTTTCCACAGATACGCAGTATTTT.

V and J are TRBV10-1 and TRBJ2-1; 10 bases are a match to TRBD2. The CDR3 has 14 residues. Trimming removed 4 bases from V and 10 bases from J; junction bases left unmatched: 7. Germline values: CDR1 WNHNN, CDR2 SYGVQD (reference sequence). In DNA, the CDR3 is TGCGCCAGCAGTGCAAGGCTAGCGGGGGCCGAGCAGTTCTTC. Its protein product is CASSARLAGAEQFF.

This clone was found once. The chain has TRBV6-1 and TRBJ1-4; D gene uncertain. Deletions cut 4 bases from V and 5 bases from J, with 17 bases between. Germline V gene lookup returns CDR1 MNHNS and CDR2 SASEGT. The CDR3 totals 16 residues. The CDR3 loop is CASSATHSNPNEKLFF. The DNA of the CDR3 is TGTGCCAGCAGTGCTACCCACAGCAACCCAAATGAAAAACTGTTTTTT.

This clone came up a few times. The chain is built from TRBV2 and TRBJ1-5; 8 nucleotides match TRBD1. The CDR3 is 14 residues long. After removal of 6 bases from V and 7 bases from J, the junction contained 8 bases not matched to a gene. Germline CDR1 reads SNHLY; CDR2 reads FYNNEI. CDR3 nucleotide sequence: TGTGCCAGCAGGGTAGGACAGGGAGGGCAGCCCCAGCATTTT. Translation gives CASRVGQGGQPQHF.

The chain joins TRBV24-1 to TRBJ1-2, with 7 bases fitting TRBD1. The V and J ends lost 4 bases and 5 bases, in that order; junction bases with no gene match: 6. The V gene's germline CDR1 is KGHDR and CDR2 SFDVKD. The CDR3 runs to 14 residues. DNA of the CDR3: TGTGCCACCAGTGACCCGGACAGGTGGTATGGCTACACCTTC. Protein sequence: CATSDPDRWYGYTF.

The chain carries TRBV5-6 and TRBJ1-1, with a possible D match to TRBD1 (5 bases). The CDR3 length is 14 residues. CDR1 and CDR2 from the germline V gene are SGHDT and YYEEEE. V lost 3 bases and J lost 3, with 12 bases in between. The CDR3 sequence: CASSYPDTDTEAFF. CDR3 DNA sequence: TGTGCCAGCAGCTACCCGGACACCGACACTGAAGCTTTCTTT.

This chain links TRBV11-2 with TRBJ1-2, with D perhaps matching TRBD1 (6 bases). CDR3 length equals 14 residues. CDR1 is SGHAT, CDR2 FQNNGV, per germline. Trimming left V 5 bases short and J 1 base short, with 11 bases between. CDR3 nucleotides: TGTGCCAGCAGCACAACAGGGTATAACTATGGCTACACCTTC. Translating gives CASSTTGYNYGYTF.

J is TRBJ1-4 and V is TRBV27; 11 bases are shared with TRBD1. The CDR3 extends over 17 amino acids. Looked up from germline, CDR1 is MNHEY and CDR2 is SMNVEV (reference sequence). Unmatched junction bases numbered 6, after V lost 2 bases and J lost 4 bases. The CDR3 is CASSLGGTGGYNEKLFF. CDR3 sequence (DNA): TGTGCCAGCAGTTTAGGGGGGACAGGGGGATATAATGAAAAACTGTTTTTT.

This chain uses TRBV7-9 with TRBJ2-7; TRBD2 aligns across 9 bases. This CDR3 comprises 14 residues. V lost 4 bases to trimming and J lost 3 bases; unmatched junction nucleotides: 4. Germline V gene data show CDR1 as SEHNR and CDR2 as FQNEAQ (reference sequence). The CDR3 nucleotides are TGTGCCAGCAGCTCGGGACTAGCCCTCTACGAGCAGTACTTC. This codes for CASSSGLALYEQYF.

J is TRBJ1-4 and V is TRBV5-1; 7 bases match TRBD1. CDR3 length equals 15 residues. The germline gives CDR1 SGHRS, CDR2 YFSETQ. Trimming removed 0 bases from V and 5 bases from J; junction bases left unmatched: 4. CDR3 loop: CASSLVQGINEKLFF. The CDR3 DNA reads TGCGCCAGCAGCTTGGTACAGGGGATAAATGAAAAACTGTTTTTT. Full variable domain (outside the CDR3, taken from reference TRBV5-1 and TRBJ1-4): KAGVTQTPRYLIKTRGQQVTLSCSPISGHRSVSWYQQTPGQGLQFLFEYFSETQRNKGNFPGRFSGRQFSNSRSEMNVSTLELGDSALYLCASSLVQGINEKLFFGSGTQLSVL.